These 7 T cell receptor beta chains originate from one sample sequenced in a study of cytomegalovirus exposure and HLA in healthy donors. The PCR used 60 Vbeta and 13 Jbeta primers. Some clones are missing from TCRdb's copy, which holds only in-frame ones; the method was immunoSEQ multiplex PCR. The sample lists 110,000 or so clones; 60% to 85% were seen once. The material sequenced was PBMCs. These receptors were collected from a female donor in good health and CMV-seronegative.

V and J are TRBV4-3 and TRBJ2-5; TRBD2 matches 12 bases. CDR3 length equals 15 residues. CDR1 LGHNA and CDR2 YSLEER come from the germline V gene. The V and J ends lost 3 bases and 2 bases, in that order; junction bases with no gene match: 1. The CDR3 loop reads CASSHGLAGQETQYF. The CDR3 region has the DNA TGCGCCAGCAGCCACGGACTAGCGGGACAAGAGACCCAGTACTTC.

V is TRBV9 and J is TRBJ2-1; TRBD1 is a possible D gene (6 bases). This CDR3 has 14 residues. The germline gives CDR1 SGDLS, CDR2 YYNGEE. Trimming pared 5 bases from V and 6 bases from J, leaving 15 bases between. The DNA for the CDR3 is TGTGCCAGCAGTGCCCGGGACACCTTCAATGAGCAGTTCTTC. It translates to CASSARDTFNEQFF.

The chain carries TRBV18 and TRBJ1-1; 7 nucleotides line up with TRBD1. The CDR3 covers 14 residues. CDR1 is KGHSH, CDR2 LQKENI, per germline. Trimming removed 3 bases from V and 3 bases from J; junction bases left unmatched: 4. CDR3 in amino acids: CASSPSGGYTEAFF. The DNA for the CDR3 is TGTGCCAGCTCACCTTCAGGGGGGTACACTGAAGCTTTCTTT. The full variable domain, completed using reference TRBV18 and TRBJ1-1, is NAGVMQNPRHLVRRRGQEARLRCSPMKGHSHVYWYRQLPEEGLKFMVYLQKENIIDESGMPKERFSAEFPKEGPSILRIQQVVRGDSAAYFCASSPSGGYTEAFFGQGTRLTVV.

The rearrangement uses TRBV6-5 and TRBJ2-3, with D unresolved. CDR3 length: 13 amino acids. The germline gives CDR1 MNHEY, CDR2 SVGAGI. The V end lost 0 bases, the J end lost 8 bases, and 9 bases lay between the germline ends. CDR3 in DNA: TGTGCCAGCAGTTACTCTCCATTCGGTACGCAGTATTTT. It yields the protein CASSYSPFGTQYF.

The chain has TRBV7-9 and TRBJ2-1, with TRBD1 as a possible D gene (7 bases). Between the trimmed V and J ends, which lost 2 bases and 4 bases, there was a span of 15 bases. The CDR3 consists of 16 residues. Germline-derived CDR1 and CDR2 are SEHNR and FQNEAQ (reference sequence). The CDR3 nucleotides read TGTGCCAGCAGCTTATGGCGGGACAGATATTACAATGAGCAGTTCTTC. Amino acid sequence: CASSLWRDRYYNEQFF.

This clone is a singleton in its sample. This chain links TRBV5-1 with TRBJ2-3; 8 nucleotides match TRBD2. The CDR3 is 14 residues long. The germline gives CDR1 SGHRS, CDR2 YFSETQ. The trim removed 2 bases at V and 4 bases at J, leaving 3 bases unmatched. The CDR3: CASSLGAGADTQYF. The CDR3 DNA reads as TGCGCCAGCAGCTTAGGAGCGGGGGCAGATACGCAGTATTTT.

This clone came up once. The chain has TRBV6-4 and TRBJ2-1, with D perhaps TRBD1 (6 bases). CDR1 is MRHNA, CDR2 SNTAGT, per germline. V was trimmed by 6 bases and J by 13 bases, leaving 13 bases between them. The CDR3 has 11 amino acids. The CDR3 here is CASRSGQRQFF. The CDR3 DNA follows: TGTGCCAGCAGGAGCGGACAGCGACAGTTCTTC.